Below are 30 T cell receptor beta chains sequenced from a single sample in a study of cytomegalovirus exposure and HLA in healthy donors. The PCR ran on 60 Vbeta and 13 Jbeta primers. TCRdb keeps only in-frame clones here, not all; method: immunoSEQ multiplex PCR. The sample yields about 170,000 clones, around four fifths seen once. Sequenced input: PBMCs. The receptors stem from a woman aged 25 to 39 in good health and CMV-seropositive.

The V and J genes are TRBV29-1 and TRBJ2-7; D unresolved. V was shortened by 3 bases and J by 2 bases, with 8 bases between the two germline ends. This CDR3 has 12 amino acids. Germline-derived CDR1 and CDR2 are SQVTM and ANQGSEA. In DNA, the CDR3 is TGCAGCGTTGACGACTCAACCTACGAGCAGTACTTC. Translated, it gives CSVDDSTYEQYF.

J is TRBJ2-1 and V is TRBV29-1; a weak D match, TRBD2 (5 bases). Germline V CDR1 and CDR2: SQVTM, ANQGSEA. The CDR3 runs to 12 residues. V was shortened by 4 bases and J by 4 bases, with 8 bases between the two germline ends. CDR3 coding DNA: TGCAGCGTTGTAGCGAGTTACAATGAGCAGTTCTTC. This sequence encodes CSVVASYNEQFF.

The CDR3 region is CASSRGKRETYEQYF. The CDR3, as DNA: TGCGCCAGCAGCCGAGGGAAGCGGGAGACCTACGAGCAGTACTTC. The chain recombines TRBV4-3 with TRBJ2-7; TRBD2 matches at 8 bases. The CDR3 totals 15 residues. The germline gives CDR1 LGHNA, CDR2 YSLEER. The V and J ends lost 4 bases and 2 bases, in that order; junction bases with no gene match: 7.

The genes are TRBV9 and TRBJ2-1; possible D gene TRBD2, 6 bases. The V end was cut by 4 bases, the J end by 10 bases, with 15 bases between. There are 13 residues in the CDR3. CDR1 is SGDLS and CDR2 is YYNGEE in the germline V gene. This chain's CDR3 is CASSLTSGVEQFF. CDR3 DNA sequence: TGTGCCAGCAGCCTGACTAGTGGCGTGGAGCAGTTCTTC.

V and J are TRBV6-5 and TRBJ2-7; the match to TRBD2 covers 7 bases. CDR1 is MNHEY and CDR2 is SVGAGI in the germline V gene. V gave up 2 bases and J gave up 6 bases; unmatched junction bases: 7. The CDR3 runs 14 residues. CDR3 residues: CASSYRRTSREQYF. Here the CDR3 DNA reads TGTGCCAGCAGTTACCGACGGACTAGTCGCGAGCAGTACTTC.

The chain employs TRBV6-6 and TRBJ1-2, with a possible D match to TRBD1 (5 bases). The CDR3 spans 11 residues. Trimming left V 5 bases short and J 4 bases short, with 5 bases between. CDR1 is MNHNY, CDR2 SVGAGI, per germline (reference sequence). The CDR3 reads CASSGAYGYTF. Here the CDR3 DNA reads TGTGCCAGCAGTGGGGCCTATGGCTACACCTTC.

CDR3 DNA sequence: TGTGCCAGCAGGTACGGGACAGGGGGCTACGAGCAGTACTTC. This gives the protein CASRYGTGGYEQYF. J is TRBJ2-7 and V is TRBV27, with 11 positions matching TRBD1. The V gene's germline CDR1 is MNHEY and CDR2 SMNVEV (reference sequence). The CDR3 covers 14 residues. The trim removed 6 bases at V and 3 bases at J, leaving 4 bases unmatched.

This sequence joins TRBV2 and TRBJ2-3; 7 positions match TRBD2. CDR1 and CDR2 (germline): SNHLY, FYNNEI. The CDR3 sequence is 15 residues long. Trimming removed 5 bases from V and 2 bases from J; junction bases left unmatched: 7. CDR3 bases: TGTGCCAGCAGTCGGAGGGACTACCTCACAGATACGCAGTATTTT. It specifies CASSRRDYLTDTQYF.

The chain recombines TRBV6-1 with TRBJ1-3; tentatively, D is TRBD1 (5 bases). Germline-derived CDR1 and CDR2 are MNHNS and SASEGT. The CDR3 runs to 14 residues. With 8 bases removed from V and 4 bases from J, the gap between germline ends came to 15 bases. In DNA, the CDR3 is TGTGCCAGCGTTGTCCCCGGGGGGGGAAACACCATATATTTT. Amino acid sequence: CASVVPGGGNTIYF.

This clone was counted only a few times. CDR3 nucleotides: TGTGCCAGCAGCCGGGGACTAGCGGGATGGGACGAGCAGTACTTC. Translated: CASSRGLAGWDEQYF. The chain combines TRBV6-5 with TRBJ2-7, with 13 bases fitting TRBD2. V shed 6 bases and J 5 bases; nucleotides not matched to a gene: 7. Germline V CDR1 and CDR2: MNHEY, SVGAGI. The CDR3 sequence is 15 residues long.

The table lists this clone with a few counts. The CDR3 DNA reads as TGCGCCAGCAGCTTGGAACAGGCCAATGAAAAACTGTTTTTT. This encodes CASSLEQANEKLFF. This chain links TRBV5-1 with TRBJ1-4; the D gene is possibly TRBD1 (5 bases). Germline assignment: CDR1 SGHRS and CDR2 YFSETQ. CDR3 length equals 14 residues. Trimming pared 0 bases from V and 5 bases from J, leaving 8 bases between.

The rearrangement joins TRBV7-2 to TRBJ2-7; D might be TRBD1 (5 bases). Between the trimmed V and J ends, which lost 1 base and 5 bases, there was a span of 15 bases. This CDR3 contains 15 residues. In germline, CDR1 is SGHTA, CDR2 FQGNSA. CDR3 nucleotides: TGTGCCAGCAGCTTAGAAAACAGGTTTGTGGACGAGCAGTACTTC. Its translation is CASSLENRFVDEQYF.

This chain uses TRBV18 with TRBJ1-2, with D unresolved. The CDR3 loop spans 15 amino acids. Germline assignment: CDR1 KGHSH and CDR2 LQKENI. Trimming shortened V by 5 bases and J by 0 bases, and 13 bases separated the two germline ends. CDR3: CASSSAGIPNYGYTF. The CDR3 DNA sequence: TGTGCCAGCTCAAGCGCGGGGATTCCTAACTATGGCTACACCTTC. Combining the CDR3 with reference TRBV18 and TRBJ1-2 gives the whole variable domain NAGVMQNPRHLVRRRGQEARLRCSPMKGHSHVYWYRQLPEEGLKFMVYLQKENIIDESGMPKERFSAEFPKEGPSILRIQQVVRGDSAAYFCASSSAGIPNYGYTFGSGTRLTVV.

The chain links TRBV7-9 to TRBJ2-7; no definite D call. This CDR3 is 13 amino acids long. CDR1 and CDR2 (germline): SEHNR, FQNEAQ (reference sequence). Between the trimmed V and J ends, which lost 5 bases and 6 bases, there was a span of 14 bases. The CDR3: CASSPDTAGEQYF. The CDR3 bases are TGTGCCAGCAGCCCCGACACGGCTGGCGAGCAGTACTTC.

The gene calls are TRBV10-2 and TRBJ1-2; no firm D call. The ends were cut back, 4 bases at V and 7 bases at J, with 4 bases in the middle. From germline, CDR1 is WSHSY and CDR2 SAAADI. The CDR3 has 10 amino acids. CDR3 sequence reads: CASSAGGYTF. For the CDR3, the DNA is TGCGCCAGCAGTGCAGGTGGCTACACCTTC.

This clone was counted between two and nine times. The chain combines TRBV6-5 with TRBJ2-1; 14 bases map to TRBD2. The CDR3 runs to 15 residues. The junction had 4 bases not matched to a gene; V was cut back by 2 bases and J by 10 bases. Per germline, CDR1 MNHEY and CDR2 SVGAGI. DNA for the CDR3: TGTGCCAGCAGTTACACTAGGACTAGCGGGGGGGAGCAGTTCTTC. Residues: CASSYTRTSGGEQFF.

This clone was detected only once. The rearrangement joins TRBV7-7 to TRBJ2-5; 8 bases are a match to TRBD1. Germline V gene data show CDR1 as SSHAT and CDR2 as FNYEAQ (reference sequence). The CDR3 covers 14 residues. The junction had 5 bases not matched to a gene; V was cut back by 3 bases and J by 5 bases. CDR3 loop: CASSLDRASETQYF. The CDR3 DNA is TGTGCCAGCAGCTTGGACAGGGCATCGGAGACCCAGTACTTC.

This chain uses TRBV7-8 with TRBJ2-1, with TRBD2 matching over 8 bases. The CDR3 loop spans 14 amino acids. From germline, CDR1 is SGHVS and CDR2 FQNEAQ. V was clipped by 5 bases and J by 6 bases; unmatched bases: 6. This CDR3 reads CASSPRGGSNEQFF. DNA of the CDR3: TGTGCCAGCAGCCCCCGGGGGGGGTCCAATGAGCAGTTCTTC.

The J gene is TRBJ2-1, the V gene TRBV28; tentative D call: TRBD2 (5 bases). Trimming left V 4 bases short and J 9 bases short, with 19 bases between. The germline CDR1 and CDR2 sequences are MDHEN and SYDVKM. The CDR3 sequence is 15 residues long. The CDR3 DNA is TGTGCCAGCAGTTCCCAATCTGGAGGCCGGGTTGAGCAGTTCTTC. Its protein is CASSSQSGGRVEQFF.

The V and J genes are TRBV11-3 and TRBJ2-2, with TRBD1 identical over 7 bases. Germline V gene data show CDR1 as SGHNT and CDR2 as YENEEA. The CDR3 extends over 15 amino acids. Trimming took 4 bases from V and 5 from J; bases not matched to a gene: 7. For the CDR3, the DNA is TGTGCCAGCAGCTCGACAGGGATAGGGACCGGGGAGCTGTTTTTT. Translating it yields CASSSTGIGTGELFF.

CDR3 DNA sequence: TGCGCCAGCAGCTTGGTCAAAGAGACCCAGTACTTC. Protein product: CASSLVKETQYF. The chain employs TRBV5-1 and TRBJ2-5; D unclear. Deletions cut 0 bases from V and 3 bases from J, with 3 bases between. Germline CDR1 and CDR2: SGHRS and YFSETQ. The CDR3 extends over 12 amino acids.

The CDR3 here is CASSGTGTGDVVETQYF. The CDR3 DNA reads TGTGCCAGTAGTGGAACCGGGACAGGGGATGTAGTGGAGACCCAGTACTTC. The gene calls are TRBV19 and TRBJ2-5; TRBD1 aligns across 10 bases. V dropped 5 bases and J dropped 5; count of bases not matched to a gene: 14. CDR1 and CDR2 (germline): LNHDA, SQIVND (reference sequence). The CDR3 runs 17 residues.

CDR3 residues: CASSIDFQGQGYYGYTF. For the CDR3, the DNA is TGTGCCAGTAGTATAGACTTTCAGGGACAGGGGTACTATGGCTACACCTTC. The chain is built from TRBV19 and TRBJ1-2; 10 bases align to TRBD1. Germline V gene data show CDR1 as LNHDA and CDR2 as SQIVND (reference sequence). The CDR3 length is 17 residues. Trimming at V came to 0 bases and at J to 3 bases, leaving 7 bases not matched to a gene.

The chain joins TRBV20-1 to TRBJ2-3, with D hard to call. Germline CDR1 reads DFQATT; CDR2 reads SNEGSKA (reference sequence). CDR3 size: 11 residues. V was pared by 7 bases and J by 6 bases, with 11 bases between. The CDR3 DNA is TGCAGTGGCGGAGTTACTGATACGCAGTATTTT. Residues: CSGGVTDTQYF.

The rearrangement links TRBV5-1 to TRBJ2-1; TRBD1 might be the D (6 bases). V lost 3 bases to trimming and J lost 8 bases, with 15 bases between them. Germline V gives CDR1 SGHRS, CDR2 YFSETQ. CDR3 length equals 14 residues. CDR3 protein: CASSSGRGWYEQFF. The CDR3 DNA follows: TGCGCCAGCAGCTCCGGCAGGGGCTGGTATGAGCAGTTCTTC. The full variable domain, with the rest looked up from reference TRBV5-1 and TRBJ2-1, is KAGVTQTPRYLIKTRGQQVTLSCSPISGHRSVSWYQQTPGQGLQFLFEYFSETQRNKGNFPGRFSGRQFSNSRSEMNVSTLELGDSALYLCASSSGRGWYEQFFGPGTRLTVL.

CDR3 sequence reads: CASSEGGRTYNEQFF. DNA for the CDR3: TGTGCCAGCAGTGAAGGTGGGAGAACCTACAATGAGCAGTTCTTC. The chain couples TRBV2 to TRBJ2-1; maybe TRBD2 (5 bases). This CDR3 has 15 residues. CDR1 is SNHLY and CDR2 is FYNNEI in the germline V gene. V lost 1 base and J 2 bases, leaving 9 bases between the germline ends.

This clone was observed a few times. The chain recombines TRBV14 with TRBJ2-2; TRBD2 matches at 11 bases. Germline values: CDR1 SGHDN, CDR2 FVKESK. This CDR3 is 17 amino acids long. V shed 5 bases, J shed 0 bases, and the junction held 5 bases outside the gene matches. The CDR3 spells CASSKALAGANTGELFF. The CDR3 DNA reads TGTGCCAGCAGCAAAGCACTAGCGGGGGCGAACACCGGGGAGCTGTTTTTT.

This chain uses TRBV6-5 with TRBJ2-3; weak D call: TRBD2 (5 bases). The CDR3 is 14 amino acids. The germline gives CDR1 MNHEY, CDR2 SVGAGI. Trimming removed 2 bases from V and 2 bases from J, with 8 bases in between. This CDR3 is CASSYLATTDTQYF. The DNA for the CDR3 is TGTGCCAGCAGTTACCTAGCTACCACAGATACGCAGTATTTT.

The V gene is TRBV4-1, the J gene TRBJ2-1; TRBD2 aligns across 8 bases. Trimming at V came to 1 base and at J to 6 bases, leaving 8 bases not matched to a gene. This CDR3 has 16 amino acids. Germline V lookup: CDR1 MGHRA, CDR2 YSYEKL. CDR3 bases: TGCGCCAGCAGCCAAGTCACGACTAGCGAAGGCAATGAGCAGTTCTTC. This sequence encodes CASSQVTTSEGNEQFF.

V usage is TRBV28 and J usage is TRBJ1-5, with TRBD1 identical over 8 bases. CDR3 size: 16 residues. V lost 1 base and J lost 7; bases outside the gene matches: 9. Germline assignment: CDR1 MDHEN and CDR2 SYDVKM. The CDR3 sequence: CASSLLETGVGQPQHF. The CDR3 DNA reads TGTGCCAGCAGTTTATTGGAGACAGGGGTGGGCCAGCCCCAGCATTTT.